This T cell receptor beta chain was documented in a study of blood T cell repertoires in COVID-19. For the study at large: The origin of the acute and convalescent COVID-19 samples was the United States, Italy and Spain. From T cells, B-cell-depleted T cells, or PBMCs came the material, which was cDNA or gDNA.

The germline CDR1 and CDR2 sequences are SGHNT and YENEEA. This CDR3 is 19 amino acids long. After removal of 5 bases from V and 6 bases from J, the junction contained 15 bases not matched to a gene. In the authors' workflow: Amplification of reference gene primers provided the estimated nucleated cell counts. The assay was immunoSEQ multiplex PCR, and TCRdb's table has in-frame clones only and misses some. V, J and clone size are those of that table, while D and trimming were read from the DNA. The sample holds tens of thousands of clones, around three quarters seen once. The sequenced sample was peripheral blood. This chain connects TRBV11-3 to TRBJ2-1; TRBD2 matches at 14 bases. This clonotype was obtained from a human donor in a cohort sampled during active COVID-19. The CDR3 here is CASSGRGLAGVDTPNEQFF. Written as DNA, the CDR3 is TGTGCCAGCAGCGGCCGGGGACTAGCGGGAGTCGACACCCCCAATGAGCAGTTCTTC.